This T cell receptor (beta chain) comes out of a study of T-cell reconstitution after alpha-beta-depleted transplantation in children (dated by TCRdb to the mid-2010s). Regarding the research as a whole: T-cell immune reconstitution after TCRalphabeta/CD19-depleted allogeneic hematopoietic cell transplantation in children was quantitatively tracked in the study by means of TCR repertoire profiling.

The method behind the library was PCR. Sequencing was carried out with an Illumina HiSeq 2500. Molecular barcoding was employed in the preparation of TCR libraries, with unique molecular identifiers being used to normalize TCRbeta repertoire quantification. The public reads were quality trimmed at Q25 with fastp and then assembled into clones with MiXCR by TCRdb, keeping productive beta chains. Entries are consolidated by CDR3 protein sequence, retaining the most common genes and DNA. The sample includes some 490,000 distinct CDR3 sequences, with roughly an eighth observed a single time. In total, the top ten clones hold roughly 5.4% of the sample. This clonotype came up many times. Its antigen is not yet known. No clone much larger than this one lies a single base away; base qualities are absent. The CDR3 covers 16 residues, taking in both the cysteine and the phenylalanine. Left in the record is the CDR3 DNA by itself, 48 bases read in frame from the first base. Taken from the germline V gene, the CDR1 and CDR2 loops are SGHTA and FQGNSA. V drops 0 bases and J drops 7 bases, leaving 13 bases in between.

Specimen: PBMCs from the stem cell graft donor, collected from the stem cell graft. The sequence derives from a human donor who donated a stem cell graft to a child with combined immunodeficiency. The V and J segments used are TRBV7-2 and TRBJ1-6; TRBD1 is a weak D gene call, 6 bases matching. CDR3 region: CASSLASWTANSPLHF. The nucleotides read TGTGCCAGCAGCTTAGCGAGTTGGACAGCGAATTCACCCCTCCACTTT. Full variable domain (CDR3 extended with the reference TRBV7-2 and TRBJ1-6 proteins): GAGVSQSPSNKVTEKGKDVELRCDPISGHTALYWYRQSLGQGLEFLIYFQGNSAPDKSGLPSDRFSAERTGGSVSTLTIQRTQQEDSAVYLCASSLASWTANSPLHFGNGTRLTVT.